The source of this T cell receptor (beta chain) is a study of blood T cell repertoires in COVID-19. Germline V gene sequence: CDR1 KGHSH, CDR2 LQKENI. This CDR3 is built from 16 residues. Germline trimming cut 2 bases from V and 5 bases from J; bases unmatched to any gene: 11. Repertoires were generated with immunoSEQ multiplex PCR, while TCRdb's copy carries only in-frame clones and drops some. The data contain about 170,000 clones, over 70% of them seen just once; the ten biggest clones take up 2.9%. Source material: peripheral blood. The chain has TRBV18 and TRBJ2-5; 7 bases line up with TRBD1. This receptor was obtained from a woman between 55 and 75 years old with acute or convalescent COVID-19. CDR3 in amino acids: CASSPTNRGTGETQYF. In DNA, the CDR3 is TGTGCCAGCTCACCAACTAACAGGGGAACAGGGGAGACCCAGTACTTC.